Shown below are 10 T cell receptor beta chains from a single sample sequenced in a study of OX40 agonist ivuxolimab in advanced cancers. Library preparation employed the immunoSEQ multiplex PCR assay. The clones in this table, taken by TCRdb from immuneACCESS, are in-frame only. Not every clone is retained; where verified, under half of the shortfall comes from an unresolved V gene, and the cause of the rest is unknown. For this sample there are some 45,000 clones; about 89% appear just once. The top ten constitute roughly a sixth of the sample. The input for sequencing was CD4+ or CD8+ T cells sorted from blood, taken in a trial of the OX40 agonist ivuxolimab. These receptors originate from an adult with an advanced solid tumor such as melanoma, head and neck, liver or kidney cancer.

The gene calls are TRBV13 and TRBJ2-1; TRBD1 aligns across 9 bases. The CDR3 contains 16 residues. Per germline, CDR1 PRHDT and CDR2 FYEKMQ (reference sequence). The J segment lost 3 bases and the V segment lost 5 bases, leaving 8 bases of the junction unmatched. The CDR3 loop reads CASSISGTGFYNEQFF. The CDR3 region has the DNA TGTGCCAGCAGCATTTCCGGGACAGGGTTCTACAATGAGCAGTTCTTC.

The genes are TRBV19 and TRBJ1-2, with D tentatively TRBD1 (6 bases). Trimming pared 4 bases from V and 9 bases from J, leaving 18 bases between. Germline lookup yields CDR1 LNHDA and CDR2 SQIVND (reference sequence). This CDR3 contains 14 residues. The chain's CDR3 is CASSTPWEGGSYTF. The DNA of the CDR3 is TGTGCCAGTAGTACCCCCTGGGAGGGGGGGAGCTACACCTTC.

The V and J genes are TRBV2 and TRBJ2-7, with D possibly being TRBD1 (7 bases). The V gene lost 5 bases and the J gene lost 9 bases, with 14 bases spanning the gap. CDR3 length: 12 residues. Germline V gene lookup returns CDR1 SNHLY and CDR2 FYNNEI. CDR3 region: CASSNYRGGQYF. CDR3 sequence (DNA): TGTGCCAGCAGTAACTACAGGGGAGGGCAGTACTTC.

The chain joins TRBV6-4 to TRBJ2-1; 13 bases match TRBD2. Unmatched junction bases numbered 6, after V lost 7 bases and J lost 0 bases. The CDR3 contains 17 residues. Per germline, CDR1 MRHNA and CDR2 SNTAGT. The CDR3 protein is CASINRTSGSSYNEQFF. The CDR3 DNA is TGTGCCAGCATCAATCGGACTAGCGGGAGCTCCTACAATGAGCAGTTCTTC.

CDR3 in amino acids: CASSLTSGRTDTQYF. Written as DNA, the CDR3 is TGCGCCAGCAGCCTGACTAGCGGGAGAACAGATACGCAGTATTTT. The chain is built from TRBV4-1 and TRBJ2-3; TRBD2 aligns across 12 bases. V gave up 4 bases and J gave up 3 bases; unmatched junction bases: 2. The CDR3 contains 15 residues. Germline CDR1 and CDR2: MGHRA and YSYEKL.

As for this clone: At one end the junction does not follow the germline gene, possibly because of a read error. This CDR3 is also generated by other DNA sequences in the sample. This sequence joins TRBV5-1 and TRBJ1-2; the D is unclear. Per the germline V gene, CDR1 is SGHRS and CDR2 is YFSETQ. This CDR3 is built from 13 residues. CDR3 protein: CASSLNDDYGYTF. The CDR3 DNA sequence: TGCGCCAGCAGCTTGAATGACGACTATGGCTACACTTTC. Looking up the rest from reference TRBV5-1 and TRBJ1-2 gives the full variable domain: KAGVTQTPRYLIKTRGQQVTLSCSPISGHRSVSWYQQTPGQGLQFLFEYFSETQRNKGNFPGRFSGRQFSNSRSEMNVSTLELGDSALYLCASSLNDDYGYTFGSGTRLTVV.

The V and J genes are TRBV25-1 and TRBJ1-5; D not certain. Germline V lookup: CDR1 MGHDK, CDR2 SYGVNS. Trimming cost V 1 base and J 7 bases, with 11 bases left between them. This CDR3 is 14 amino acids long. CDR3 amino acids: CASSEWDRWQPQHF. In DNA form, the CDR3 reads TGTGCCAGCAGTGAATGGGATAGGTGGCAGCCCCAGCATTTT.

This clone was counted only a few times. The chain uses TRBV4-2 and TRBJ1-5; D remains unclear. The ends were cut back, 4 bases at V and 3 bases at J, with 13 bases in the middle. There are 15 residues in the CDR3. Germline V gene data show CDR1 as LGHNA and CDR2 as YNFKEQ. The CDR3 DNA is TGTGCCAGCAGCCCTCGGGAGGGATCCAATCAGCCCCAGCATTTT. It translates to CASSPREGSNQPQHF.

The rearrangement links TRBV2 to TRBJ2-5; D tentatively fits TRBD1 or TRBD2 (5 bases each). The CDR3 is 13 residues long. Trimming removed 7 bases from V and 5 bases from J, with 14 bases in between. From germline, CDR1 is SNHLY and CDR2 FYNNEI. The DNA of the CDR3 is TGTGCCAGCATAGGGACGGCATTGGAGACCCAGTACTTC. This gives the protein CASIGTALETQYF.

The V gene is TRBV5-1, the J gene TRBJ2-7; TRBD2 aligns across 14 bases. Germline V CDR1 and CDR2: SGHRS, YFSETQ. This CDR3 spans 16 amino acids. The junction had 8 bases not matched to a gene; V was cut back by 4 bases and J by 5 bases. DNA of the CDR3: TGCGCCAGCAGCCCCGGGACTAGCGGGAGATGGGACGAGCAGTACTTC. Encoded protein: CASSPGTSGRWDEQYF. Based on the CDR3 plus reference TRBV5-1 and TRBJ2-7, the full variable domain is KAGVTQTPRYLIKTRGQQVTLSCSPISGHRSVSWYQQTPGQGLQFLFEYFSETQRNKGNFPGRFSGRQFSNSRSEMNVSTLELGDSALYLCASSPGTSGRWDEQYFGPGTRLTVT.